This is a list of T cell receptor beta chains from one sample in a study of cytomegalovirus exposure and HLA in healthy donors. Libraries were prepared by immunoSEQ multiplex PCR; TCRdb keeps only in-frame clonotypes and omits some of them. The sample yields some 150,000 clones, almost 85% seen once. Sequenced input: PBMCs. Receptors originate from a man aged 18 to 30 in good health and CMV-seropositive. CDR3s include the opening cysteine and the closing phenylalanine or tryptophan. A D gene is named only where the DNA matches it firmly. Expanded clones get a size class; other rows say once, few or many, or leave the size out.

>few|TRBV7-9|NA|TRBJ1-1
TGTGCCAGCAGCTCCCAGGGATTTGCTGAAGCTTTCTTT
CASSSQGFAEAFF
>few|TRBV5-1|TRBD1|TRBJ2-7
TGCGCCAGCAGCCAGATACACCCGACAGGGGAGCCCTACGAGCAGTACTTC
CASSQIHPTGEPYEQYF
>NA|TRBV28|NA|TRBJ2-4
TGTGCCAGCAGCCCCAGGTCCTTAGCCAAAAACATTCAGTACTTC
CASSPRSLAKNIQYF
>NA|TRBV7-2|TRBD1|TRBJ1-1
TGTGCCAGCAGCTGGGACAGGCGCACTGAAGCTTTCTTT
CASSWDRRTEAFF
>NA|TRBV19|TRBD2|TRBJ2-7
TGTGCCAGTAGTAGGGCCGGGACTAGTGGCTACGAGCAGTACTTC
CASSRAGTSGYEQYF
>NA|TRBV2|TRBD2|TRBJ2-3
TGTGCCAGCAGGACTAGCGGTTCCAGGGGCACAGATACGCAGTATTTT
CASRTSGSRGTDTQYF
>NA|TRBV5-6|TRBD1|TRBJ1-2
TGTGCCAGCAGCTTGCTCCGGACAGGGTATGGCTACACCTTC
CASSLLRTGYGYTF
>NA|TRBV11-2|TRBD1|TRBJ1-1
TGTGCCAGCAGCTTAGGGACAGGGAACACTGAAGCTTTCTTT
CASSLGTGNTEAFF
>NA|TRBV6-4|NA|TRBJ2-1
TGTGCCAGCAGTCCCGGACTCCACTCCTACAATGAGCAGTTCTTC
CASSPGLHSYNEQFF
>NA|TRBV4-1|NA|TRBJ1-3
TGCGCCAGCAGCCTAAGAGGGGGGGCTGAAGGAAACACCATATATTTT
CASSLRGGAEGNTIYF
>NA|TRBV6-1|NA|TRBJ2-2
TGTGCCAGCAGTCCCCAACGGGTGACCGGGGAGCTGTTTTTT
CASSPQRVTGELFF
>NA|TRBV9|TRBD2|TRBJ2-2
TGTGCCAGCAGCCCCGGACTAGCGGGAGTGCCCGGGGAGCTGTTTTTT
CASSPGLAGVPGELFF
>NA|TRBV7-7|TRBD2|TRBJ2-5
TGTGCTAGCAGCTTAGCGGGACTAGCGGGGGGGGTCCAAGAGACCCAGTACTTC
CASSLAGLAGGVQETQYF
>NA|TRBV28|NA|TRBJ1-3
TGTGCCAGCAGTTTGGGGCCAGTGGGAAACACCATATATTTT
CASSLGPVGNTIYF
>NA|TRBV6-5|NA|TRBJ1-4
TGTGCCAGCAGTTACCAGGGTTCACCAACTAATGAAAAACTGTTTTTT
CASSYQGSPTNEKLFF
>NA|TRBV18|TRBD1|TRBJ1-1
TGTGCCAGCTCACCTCAGGGGGCTAAGGGGAACACTGAAGCTTTCTTT
CASSPQGAKGNTEAFF
>NA|TRBV5-1|NA|TRBJ2-7
TGCGCCAGCAGCTTGGGACTCCTACCCGAGCAGTACTTC
CASSLGLLPEQYF
>NA|TRBV4-1|TRBD1|TRBJ2-3
TGCGCCAGCAGCCAAGATTGGCAGGGGGCCCGGGATACGCAGTATTTT
CASSQDWQGARDTQYF
>NA|TRBV14|TRBD2|TRBJ2-1
TGTGCCAGCAGCCAAGAGGCTAGCGGGGCCTACAATGAGCAGTTCTTC
CASSQEASGAYNEQFF
>NA|TRBV28|TRBD1|TRBJ1-2
TGTGCCAGCAGGACATCCCGAGGAAGACAGGGGCCAGCCTTC
CASRTSRGRQGPAF
>NA|TRBV28|TRBD2|TRBJ2-1
TGTGCCAGCAGTTTATCTGTAGCGGGAGTTGATGAGCAGTTCTTC
CASSLSVAGVDEQFF
>NA|TRBV27|TRBD1|TRBJ2-7
TGTGCCAGCAGTTTGCAGGGGGTAAGCTACGAGCAGTACTTC
CASSLQGVSYEQYF
>NA|TRBV5-1|TRBD1|TRBJ1-2
TGCGCCAGCAGCTTGGGGGGGACAGCCGATTATGGCTACACCTTC
CASSLGGTADYGYTF
>NA|TRBV27|NA|TRBJ1-2
TGTGCCAGCAGTTCAGGGATTGATGGCTACACCTTC
CASSSGIDGYTF
>NA|TRBV7-9|NA|TRBJ1-1
TGTGCCAGCAGCTCGCCCCGAAGAAGGGGGAAGAGGGACACTGAAGCTTTCTTT
CASSSPRRRGKRDTEAFF
>NA|TRBV27|TRBD1|TRBJ1-1
TGTGCCAGTAGGGGGCCGCCAACCGGCGTTTTCTTT
CASRGPPTGVFF
>NA|TRBV9|TRBD2|TRBJ2-5
TGTGCCAGCAGTCGTAGCGGGTTACACCAAGAGACCCAGTACTTC
CASSRSGLHQETQYF
>few|TRBV19|TRBD1|TRBJ2-5
TGTGCCAGTAGTATTAGTTGGACAGGGCGAGAGACCCAGTACTTC
CASSISWTGRETQYF
>NA|TRBV28|NA|TRBJ2-7
TGTGCCATTAGGAGCTCCTACGAGCAGTACTTC
CAIRSSYEQYF
>once|TRBV5-6|TRBD1|TRBJ2-7
TGTGCCAGCAGCTTGTTCGCGGCGGGACAGGCTTCCTACGAGCAGTACTTC
CASSLFAAGQASYEQYF
>NA|TRBV27|TRBD1|TRBJ2-7
TGTGCCAGCAGTTTTGGGACAGGGGGCGAGCAGTACTTC
CASSFGTGGEQYF
>few|TRBV19|TRBD2|TRBJ2-2
TGTGCCAGTAGTATCGGGGGGACCGGGGAGCTGTTTTTT
CASSIGGTGELFF
>NA|TRBV5-8|TRBD1|TRBJ2-3
TGTGCCAGCAGCTACCGGGACAGGGAAGATACGCAGTATTTT
CASSYRDREDTQYF
>once|TRBV27|TRBD2|TRBJ2-1
TGTGCCAGCAGTTTAACTAGCGGGAGGGCCTATGAGCAGTTCTTC
CASSLTSGRAYEQFF
>NA|TRBV6-5|TRBD1|TRBJ1-2
TGTGCCAGCAGTTCCCGACCGACAGGGGTCGGGAGTGGCTACACCTTC
CASSSRPTGVGSGYTF
>NA|TRBV9|NA|TRBJ2-1
TGTGCCAGCAGCGCCGCCGTTAAGCGGGTAACCTACAATGAGCAGTTCTTC
CASSAAVKRVTYNEQFF
>NA|TRBV5-8|TRBD1|TRBJ1-5
TGTGCCAGCAGCTTGGGGGACAGGGTCAATCAGCCCCAGCATTTT
CASSLGDRVNQPQHF